This T cell receptor beta chain was captured in a study of post-analysis software for immune sequencing data. Whole-study findings and limits: Multiple sclerosis patients showed significantly lower normalized Chao1 diversity than controls did. Patients used roughly five TRBV segments, including TRBV5-6, TRBV5-1 and TRBV20-1, more often than controls.

Concerning this clonotype: Its specificity is unknown.

The authors incorporated unique molecular identifiers into the TCR beta cDNA libraries. From the PCR reads, TCRdb called clonotypes with MiXCR, one entry per CDR3 protein. The table records about 400,000 distinct CDR3 sequences, approximately 38% of them present only once. Germline lookup yields CDR1 MNHEY and CDR2 SVGEGT. V was clipped by 0 bases and J by 2 bases, with 11 bases between them. The CDR3 is 15 residues long. This receptor was obtained from a girl aged 10 to 17 with multiple sclerosis. The material sequenced was blood. This chain uses TRBV6-2 or TRBV6-3 with TRBJ2-7; no reliable D call. The CDR3 region is CASSYSTGFPYEQYF. The DNA for the CDR3 is TGTGCCAGCAGTTACTCGACGGGTTTCCCCTACGAGCAGTACTTC.